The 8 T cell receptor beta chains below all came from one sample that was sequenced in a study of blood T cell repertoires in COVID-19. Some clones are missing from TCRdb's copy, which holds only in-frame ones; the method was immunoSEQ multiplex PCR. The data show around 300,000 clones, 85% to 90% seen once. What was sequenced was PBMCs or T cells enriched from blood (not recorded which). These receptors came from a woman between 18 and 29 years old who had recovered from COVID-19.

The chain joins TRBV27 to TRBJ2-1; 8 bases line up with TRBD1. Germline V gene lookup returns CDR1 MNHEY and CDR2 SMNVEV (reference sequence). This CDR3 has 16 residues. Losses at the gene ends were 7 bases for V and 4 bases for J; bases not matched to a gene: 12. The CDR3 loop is CASTPPGTGLYNEQFF. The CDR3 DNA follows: TGTGCCAGCACCCCTCCGGGGACAGGACTTTACAATGAGCAGTTCTTC.

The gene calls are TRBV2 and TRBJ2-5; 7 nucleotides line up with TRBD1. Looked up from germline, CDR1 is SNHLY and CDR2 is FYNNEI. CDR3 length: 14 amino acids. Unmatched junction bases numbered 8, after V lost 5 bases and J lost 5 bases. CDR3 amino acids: CASSWTGSAETQYF. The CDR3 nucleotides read TGTGCCAGCAGTTGGACAGGCTCGGCGGAGACCCAGTACTTC.

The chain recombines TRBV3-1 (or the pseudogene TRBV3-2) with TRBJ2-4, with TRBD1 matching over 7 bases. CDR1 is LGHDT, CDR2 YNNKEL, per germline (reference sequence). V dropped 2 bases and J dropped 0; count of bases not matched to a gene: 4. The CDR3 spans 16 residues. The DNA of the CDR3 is TGTGCCAGCAGCCAAAGGGGGCTACTAGCCAAAAACATTCAGTACTTC. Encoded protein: CASSQRGLLAKNIQYF.

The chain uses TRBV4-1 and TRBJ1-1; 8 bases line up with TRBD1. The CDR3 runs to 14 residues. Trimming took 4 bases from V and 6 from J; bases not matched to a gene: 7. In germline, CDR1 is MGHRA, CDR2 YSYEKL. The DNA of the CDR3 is TGCGCCAGCAGCCCGGGACAGGAGCTTCCTGAAGCTTTCTTT. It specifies CASSPGQELPEAFF.

The CDR3 loop reads CASSLDRGRVYNEQFF. In DNA, the CDR3 is TGTGCCAGCAGTTTGGACAGGGGGAGGGTTTACAATGAGCAGTTCTTC. V is TRBV28 and J is TRBJ2-1, with 10 nucleotides matching TRBD1. The CDR3 contains 16 residues. Losses at the gene ends were 3 bases for V and 4 bases for J; bases not matched to a gene: 6. Germline V gene lookup returns CDR1 MDHEN and CDR2 SYDVKM.

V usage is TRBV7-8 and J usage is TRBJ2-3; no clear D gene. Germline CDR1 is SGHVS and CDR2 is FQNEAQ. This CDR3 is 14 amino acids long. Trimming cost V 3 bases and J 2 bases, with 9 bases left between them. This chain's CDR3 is CASSFDTYTDTQYF. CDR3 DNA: TGTGCCAGCAGCTTTGACACTTACACAGATACGCAGTATTTT.

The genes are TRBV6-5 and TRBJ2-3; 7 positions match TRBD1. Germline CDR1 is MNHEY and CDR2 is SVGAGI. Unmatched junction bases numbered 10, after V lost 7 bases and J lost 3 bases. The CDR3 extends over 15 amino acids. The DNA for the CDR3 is TGTGCCAGCACCGGCCGGGACAGCACAACAGATACGCAGTATTTT. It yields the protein CASTGRDSTTDTQYF.

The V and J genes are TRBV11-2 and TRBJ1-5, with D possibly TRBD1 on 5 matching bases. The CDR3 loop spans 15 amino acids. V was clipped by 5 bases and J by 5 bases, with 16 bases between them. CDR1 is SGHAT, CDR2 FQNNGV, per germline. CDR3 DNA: TGTGCCAGCAGCAAGGGGTCTGCAGAAGATCAGCCCCAGCATTTT. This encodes CASSKGSAEDQPQHF.